This T cell receptor beta chain appears in the sequencing data of a study of T cell responses to AZD1222 COVID-19 vaccine (dated by TCRdb to the early 2020s). Concerning the study at large: Because spike-specific TCR depth and breadth did not differ between the two schedules, AZD1222 recipients who got a second dose at roughly 4 weeks were pooled with those who got a second dose at roughly 12 weeks. A total of about 230 trial participants underwent TCR sequencing, of whom about 210 received two doses of AZD1222 and some 25 received two doses of the MenACWY control vaccine. Trial participants were enrolled by age into 18-55, 56-69 and 70-plus year subgroups, with about 150, 28 and 57 TCR-sequenced participants respectively.

The study at large found these results: Epitopes outside the regions mutated in the B.1.351 and B.1.1.7 variants were reportedly recognized by nearly half of the unique spike-specific TCRs. Participants were mostly white British and included more females than males, and it was suggested by the authors that clonal diversity may have been underestimated. Because no day 14 peak-response samples were available, the repertoires could be characterized only after the peak T cell response. In the small 56-69-year group, the increase in depth fell short of significance, most likely because of low power. Only five to seven AZD1222 recipients were SARS-CoV-2 seropositive at baseline, limiting conclusions about previously exposed vaccinees. Spike-specific TCR breadth and depth rose significantly after two AZD1222 doses compared with day 0 and with MenACWY recipients. CD4 TCRs associated with the vaccine covered the entire spike protein, and the dominant responses were in regions 160-218 and 743-854.

The sample's time point label, in plain terms: baseline before first vaccination. Vaccinee samples were obtained from the UK trials COV001 and COV002, which included a single-blind randomized controlled phase 2/3 trial of AZD1222 (ChAdOx1 nCoV-19) in healthy adults. For TCRbeta chain sequencing, PBMC samples from trial participants were taken at day 0 and at day 28 after the second dose. As concerns this clone: Its antigen target is currently unknown. No much larger clone is present one base from it, and per-base qualities are unavailable.

At the junction V is shortened by 3 bases and J by 10 bases, with 9 bases in between. There are 11 amino acids in the CDR3, from cysteine to phenylalanine inclusive. The read is trimmed to its CDR3 DNA, 33 bases read in frame from base 1. The CDR3 regions of human TCRbeta chains were analyzed by immunosequencing. As for the original processing: Repertoire TCRs were matched against a reference library of SARS-CoV-2-specific TCRs generated with the MIRA antigen-specificity platform. Breadth was defined as the fraction of unique TCRs that were SARS-CoV-2-associated, and depth was defined as the fraction of total T cells that were SARS-CoV-2-associated. Each spike-specific TCR was assigned to its reactive spike region and to a CD4 or CD8 class using the MIRA data. Log10-transformed breadth and depth values were compared by one-way ANOVA with Sidak's multiple comparisons tests. Drawn from immuneACCESS, this table holds only the in-frame rearrangements with V and J called that TCRdb kept. Clones are partly lost; checked studies trace under half to an unresolved V gene and leave the rest unexplained. D and trimming were read from the DNA, whereas the V and J calls and clone size are those reported in that table. Within this sample are just over 80,000 clones, with just under 90% of them counted one time only. Together, the top ten hold 4.5% to 6% of the sample.

Source: peripheral blood, taken on day 0 of AZD1222 vaccination. The origin of this receptor is an adult in good health. Recombination connected TRBV12-3 or TRBV12-4 to TRBJ1-1, with TRBD1 tentatively as D gene (5 bases match). This receptor carries the CDR3 CASSFRTTAFF. Read as DNA, the sequence is TGTGCCAGCAGTTTCAGGACAACAGCTTTCTTT.